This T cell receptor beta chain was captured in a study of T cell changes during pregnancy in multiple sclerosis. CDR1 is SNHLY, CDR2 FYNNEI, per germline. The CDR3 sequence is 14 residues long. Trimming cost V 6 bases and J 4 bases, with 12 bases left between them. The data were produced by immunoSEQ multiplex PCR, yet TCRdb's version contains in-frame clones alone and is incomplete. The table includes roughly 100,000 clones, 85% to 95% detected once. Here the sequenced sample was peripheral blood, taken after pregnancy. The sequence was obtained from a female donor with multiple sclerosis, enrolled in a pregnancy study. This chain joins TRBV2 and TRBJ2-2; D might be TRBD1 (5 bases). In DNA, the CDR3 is TGTGCCAGCAGAACCATCCAGGGCACCGGGGAGCTGTTTTTT. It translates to CASRTIQGTGELFF.